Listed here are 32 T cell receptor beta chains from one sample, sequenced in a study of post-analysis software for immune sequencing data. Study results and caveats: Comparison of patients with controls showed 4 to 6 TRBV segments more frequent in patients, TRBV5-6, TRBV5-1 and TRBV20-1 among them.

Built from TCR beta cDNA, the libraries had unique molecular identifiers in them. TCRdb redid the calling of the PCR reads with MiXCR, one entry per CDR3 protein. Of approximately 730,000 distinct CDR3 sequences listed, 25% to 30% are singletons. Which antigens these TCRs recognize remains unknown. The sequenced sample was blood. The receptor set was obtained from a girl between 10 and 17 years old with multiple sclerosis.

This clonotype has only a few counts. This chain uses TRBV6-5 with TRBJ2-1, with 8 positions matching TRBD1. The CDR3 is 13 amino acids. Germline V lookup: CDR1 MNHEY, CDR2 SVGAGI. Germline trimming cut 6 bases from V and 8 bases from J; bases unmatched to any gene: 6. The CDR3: CASSPSTGDEQFF. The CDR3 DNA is TGTGCCAGCAGCCCCTCGACAGGGGATGAGCAGTTCTTC.

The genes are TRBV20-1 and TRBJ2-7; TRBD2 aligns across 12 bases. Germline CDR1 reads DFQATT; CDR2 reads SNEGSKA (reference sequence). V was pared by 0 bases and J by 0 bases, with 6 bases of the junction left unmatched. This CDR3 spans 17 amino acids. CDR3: CSAREGTSGPSSYEQYF. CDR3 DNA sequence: TGCAGTGCTAGAGAAGGGACTAGCGGGCCCAGCTCCTACGAGCAGTACTTC.

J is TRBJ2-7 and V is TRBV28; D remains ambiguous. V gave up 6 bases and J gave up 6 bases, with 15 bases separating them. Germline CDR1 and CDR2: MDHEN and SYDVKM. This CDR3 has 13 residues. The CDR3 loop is CASSFYQESEQYF. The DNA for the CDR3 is TGTGCCAGCAGCTTCTATCAGGAGTCCGAGCAGTACTTC.

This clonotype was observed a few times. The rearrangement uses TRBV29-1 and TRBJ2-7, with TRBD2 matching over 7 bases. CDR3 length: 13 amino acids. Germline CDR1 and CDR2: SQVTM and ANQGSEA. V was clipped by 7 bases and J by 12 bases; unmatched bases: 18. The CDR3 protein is CSGGPSGIETPYF. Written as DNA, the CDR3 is TGCAGCGGTGGCCCCAGCGGGATAGAGACCCCGTACTTC.

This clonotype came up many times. The CDR3 DNA is TGCAGTGCTCACAGGGCCACTGAGCAGTTCTTC. It yields the protein CSAHRATEQFF. This rearrangement joins TRBV20-1 to TRBJ2-1, with D tentatively TRBD1 (6 bases). V was shortened by 5 bases and J by 9 bases, with 11 bases between the two germline ends. The germline V gene encodes CDR1 DFQATT and CDR2 SNEGSKA (reference sequence). There are 11 residues in the CDR3.

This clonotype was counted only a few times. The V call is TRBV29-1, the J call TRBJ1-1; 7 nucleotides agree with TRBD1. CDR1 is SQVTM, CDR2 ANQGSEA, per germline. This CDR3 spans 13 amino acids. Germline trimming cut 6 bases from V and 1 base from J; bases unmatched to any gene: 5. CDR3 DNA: TGCAGCGTGGGAGACAGGGCGAACACTGAAGCTTTCTTT. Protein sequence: CSVGDRANTEAFF.

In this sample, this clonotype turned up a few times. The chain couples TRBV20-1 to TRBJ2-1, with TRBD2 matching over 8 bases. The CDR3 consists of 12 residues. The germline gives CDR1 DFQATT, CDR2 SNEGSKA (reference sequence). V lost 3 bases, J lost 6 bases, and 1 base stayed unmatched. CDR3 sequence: CSASGRANEQFF. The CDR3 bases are TGCAGTGCTAGCGGGAGGGCCAATGAGCAGTTCTTC.

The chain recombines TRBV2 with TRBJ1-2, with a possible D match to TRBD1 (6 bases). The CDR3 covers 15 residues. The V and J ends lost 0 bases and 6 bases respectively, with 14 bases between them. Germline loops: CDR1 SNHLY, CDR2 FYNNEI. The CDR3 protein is CASSEARGGGNGYTF. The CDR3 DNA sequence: TGTGCCAGCAGTGAAGCGAGGGGAGGGGGAAATGGCTACACCTTC.

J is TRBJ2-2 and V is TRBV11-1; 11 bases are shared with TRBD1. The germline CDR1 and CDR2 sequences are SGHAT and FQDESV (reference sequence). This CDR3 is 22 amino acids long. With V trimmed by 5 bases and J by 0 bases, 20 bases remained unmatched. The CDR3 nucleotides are TGTGCCAGCAGCCCCCGAAGGACAGGGGGCAAAACTCACCACGCGAACACCGGGGAGCTGTTTTTT. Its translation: CASSPRRTGGKTHHANTGELFF.

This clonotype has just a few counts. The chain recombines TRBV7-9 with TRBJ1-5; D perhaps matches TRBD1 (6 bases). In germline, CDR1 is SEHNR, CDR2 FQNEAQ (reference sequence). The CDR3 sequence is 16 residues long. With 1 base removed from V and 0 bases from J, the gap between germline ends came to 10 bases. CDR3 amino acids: CASSLEGGNSNQPQHF. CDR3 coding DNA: TGTGCCAGCAGCTTAGAGGGGGGGAATAGCAATCAGCCCCAGCATTTT. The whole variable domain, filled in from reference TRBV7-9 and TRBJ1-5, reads DTGVSQNPRHKITKRGQNVTFRCDPISEHNRLYWYRQTLGQGPEFLTYFQNEAQLEKSRLLSDRFSAERPKGSFSTLEIQRTEQGDSAMYLCASSLEGGNSNQPQHFGDGTRLSIL.

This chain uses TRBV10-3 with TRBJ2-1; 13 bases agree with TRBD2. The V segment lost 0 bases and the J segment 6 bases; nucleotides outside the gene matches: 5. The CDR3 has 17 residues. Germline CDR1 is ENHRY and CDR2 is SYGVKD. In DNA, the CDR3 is TGTGCCATCAGTGAGTCCCGACTAGCGGGGGGCCGCAATGAGCAGTTCTTC. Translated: CAISESRLAGGRNEQFF.

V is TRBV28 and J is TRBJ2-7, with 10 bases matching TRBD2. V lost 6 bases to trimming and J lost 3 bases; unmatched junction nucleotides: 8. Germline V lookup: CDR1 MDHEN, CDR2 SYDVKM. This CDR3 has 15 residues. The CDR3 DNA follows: TGTGCCAGCAGCTCACTAGCGGGACAAGTCTACGAGCAGTACTTC. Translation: CASSSLAGQVYEQYF.

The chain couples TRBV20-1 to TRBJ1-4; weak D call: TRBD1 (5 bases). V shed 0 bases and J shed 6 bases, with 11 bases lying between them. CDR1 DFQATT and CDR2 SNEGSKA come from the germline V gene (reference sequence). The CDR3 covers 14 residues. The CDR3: CSARDWGKDEKLFF. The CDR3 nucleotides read TGCAGTGCTAGAGATTGGGGGAAGGATGAAAAACTGTTTTTT.

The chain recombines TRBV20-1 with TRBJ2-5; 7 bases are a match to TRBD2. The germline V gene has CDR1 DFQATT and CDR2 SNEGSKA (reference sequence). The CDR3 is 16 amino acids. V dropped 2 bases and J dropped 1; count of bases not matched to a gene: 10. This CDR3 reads CSARNSASGPQETQYF. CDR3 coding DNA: TGCAGTGCTAGAAACTCGGCTAGCGGACCCCAAGAGACCCAGTACTTC.

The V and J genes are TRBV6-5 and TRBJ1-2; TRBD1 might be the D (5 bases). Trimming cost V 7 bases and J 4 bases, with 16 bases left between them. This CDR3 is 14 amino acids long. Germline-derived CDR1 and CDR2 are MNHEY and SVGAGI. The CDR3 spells CASKMEGNFYGYTF. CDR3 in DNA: TGTGCCAGCAAGATGGAGGGGAATTTCTATGGCTACACCTTC.

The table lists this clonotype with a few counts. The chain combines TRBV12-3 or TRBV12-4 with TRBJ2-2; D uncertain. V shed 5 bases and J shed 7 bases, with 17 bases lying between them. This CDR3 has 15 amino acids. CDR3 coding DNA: TGTGCCAGCAGTCCCCCGGGCCGCGGAGTCGGGGAGCTGTTTTTT. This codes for CASSPPGRGVGELFF.

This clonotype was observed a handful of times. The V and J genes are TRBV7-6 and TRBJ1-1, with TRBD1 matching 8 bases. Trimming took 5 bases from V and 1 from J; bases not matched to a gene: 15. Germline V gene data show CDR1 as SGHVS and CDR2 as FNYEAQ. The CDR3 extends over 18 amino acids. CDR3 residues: CASSPSPAGGLGNTEAFF. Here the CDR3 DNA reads TGTGCCAGCAGCCCCTCCCCGGCAGGGGGCCTGGGGAACACTGAAGCTTTCTTT.

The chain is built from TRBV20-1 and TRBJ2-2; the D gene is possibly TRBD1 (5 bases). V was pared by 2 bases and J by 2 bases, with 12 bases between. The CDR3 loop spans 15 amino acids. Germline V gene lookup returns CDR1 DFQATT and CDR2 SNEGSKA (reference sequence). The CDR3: CSARPFGHNTGELFF. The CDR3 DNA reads TGCAGTGCTAGACCCTTTGGACACAACACCGGGGAGCTGTTTTTT.

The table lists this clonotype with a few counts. The DNA of the CDR3 is TGTGCCAGCAGCTTAGTGCTCAGGACGGGTCAAGAGACCCAGTACTTC. Amino acid sequence: CASSLVLRTGQETQYF. The chain links TRBV7-2 to TRBJ2-5; D unclear. Germline-derived CDR1 and CDR2 are SGHTA and FQGNSA. The CDR3 is 16 amino acids. The V gene lost 1 base and the J gene lost 2 bases, with 14 bases spanning the gap.

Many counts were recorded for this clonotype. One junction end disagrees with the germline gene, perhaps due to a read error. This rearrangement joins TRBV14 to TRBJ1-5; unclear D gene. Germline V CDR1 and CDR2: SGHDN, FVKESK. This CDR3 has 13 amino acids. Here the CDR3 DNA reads TGCGCCAGCAGCCAAGGGTTGAATCAGCCCCAGCATTTT. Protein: CASSQGLNQPQHF.

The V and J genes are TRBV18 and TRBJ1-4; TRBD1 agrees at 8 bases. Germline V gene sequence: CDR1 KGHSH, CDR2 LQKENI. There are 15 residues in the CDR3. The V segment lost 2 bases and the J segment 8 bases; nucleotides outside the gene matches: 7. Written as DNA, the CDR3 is TGTGCCAGCTCACCAAAGACAGGGGTACAAGAAAAACTGTTTTTT. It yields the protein CASSPKTGVQEKLFF. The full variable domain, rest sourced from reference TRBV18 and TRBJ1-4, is NAGVMQNPRHLVRRRGQEARLRCSPMKGHSHVYWYRQLPEEGLKFMVYLQKENIIDESGMPKERFSAEFPKEGPSILRIQQVVRGDSAAYFCASSPKTGVQEKLFFGSGTQLSVL.

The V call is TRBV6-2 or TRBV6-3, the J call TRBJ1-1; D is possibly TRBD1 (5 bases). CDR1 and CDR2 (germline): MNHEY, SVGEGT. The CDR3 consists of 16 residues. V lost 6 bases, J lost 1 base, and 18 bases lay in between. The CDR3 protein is CASSDPSDRTNTEAFF. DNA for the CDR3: TGTGCCAGCAGCGACCCCTCCGACAGAACGAACACTGAAGCTTTCTTT.

The CDR3 region has the DNA TGCGCCAGCAGCAATCAACTGCCAAAGGATTATAACTATGGCTACACCTTC. This sequence encodes CASSNQLPKDYNYGYTF. V usage is TRBV5-1 and J usage is TRBJ1-2; D gene unclear. V was cut by 4 bases and J by 1 base, with 20 bases left in between. This CDR3 is 17 amino acids long. Germline V CDR1 and CDR2: SGHRS, YFSETQ. The whole variable domain, remainder taken from reference TRBV5-1 and TRBJ1-2, is KAGVTQTPRYLIKTRGQQVTLSCSPISGHRSVSWYQQTPGQGLQFLFEYFSETQRNKGNFPGRFSGRQFSNSRSEMNVSTLELGDSALYLCASSNQLPKDYNYGYTFGSGTRLTVV.

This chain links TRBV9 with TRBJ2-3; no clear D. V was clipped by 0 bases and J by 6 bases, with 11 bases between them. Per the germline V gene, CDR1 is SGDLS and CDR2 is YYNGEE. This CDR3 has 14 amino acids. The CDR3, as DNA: TGTGCCAGCAGCGTAGATCCCGGAGCGGATACGCAGTATTTT. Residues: CASSVDPGADTQYF.

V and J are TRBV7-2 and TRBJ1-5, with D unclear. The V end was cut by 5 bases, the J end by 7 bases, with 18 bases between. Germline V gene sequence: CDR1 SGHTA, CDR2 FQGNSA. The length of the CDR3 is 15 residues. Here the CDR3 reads CASSATVQFGQPQHF. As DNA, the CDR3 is TGTGCCAGCAGCGCTACGGTACAGTTCGGGCAGCCCCAGCATTTT.

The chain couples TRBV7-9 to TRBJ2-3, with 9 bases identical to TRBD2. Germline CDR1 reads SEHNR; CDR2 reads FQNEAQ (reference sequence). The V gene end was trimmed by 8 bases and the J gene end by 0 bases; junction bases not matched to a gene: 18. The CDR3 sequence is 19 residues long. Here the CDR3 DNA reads TGTGCCAGCCGAACGGGGGGGGCTAGCGGGGCGTCGAGCACAGATACGCAGTATTTT. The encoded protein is CASRTGGASGASSTDTQYF.

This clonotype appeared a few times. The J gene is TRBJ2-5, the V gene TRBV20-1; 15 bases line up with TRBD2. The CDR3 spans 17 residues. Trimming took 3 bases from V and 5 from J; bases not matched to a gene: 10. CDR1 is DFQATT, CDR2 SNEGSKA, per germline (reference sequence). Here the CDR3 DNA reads TGCAGTGCTAGGGGACTAGCGGGAGGCCCCAATTCGGAGACCCAGTACTTC. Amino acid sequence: CSARGLAGGPNSETQYF.

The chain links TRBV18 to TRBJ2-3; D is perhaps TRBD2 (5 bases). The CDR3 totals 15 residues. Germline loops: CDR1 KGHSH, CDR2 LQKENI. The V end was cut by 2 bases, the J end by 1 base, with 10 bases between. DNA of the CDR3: TGTGCCAGCTCACCATTCGCGGAGGGCACAGATACGCAGTATTTT. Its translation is CASSPFAEGTDTQYF.

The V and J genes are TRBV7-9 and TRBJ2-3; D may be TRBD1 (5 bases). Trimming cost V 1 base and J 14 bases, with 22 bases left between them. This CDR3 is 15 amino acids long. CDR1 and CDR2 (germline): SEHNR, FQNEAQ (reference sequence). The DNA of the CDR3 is TGTGCCAGCAGCTTAGAATGGGGCGGTCGTGGAAAACTGTATTTT. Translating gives CASSLEWGGRGKLYF.

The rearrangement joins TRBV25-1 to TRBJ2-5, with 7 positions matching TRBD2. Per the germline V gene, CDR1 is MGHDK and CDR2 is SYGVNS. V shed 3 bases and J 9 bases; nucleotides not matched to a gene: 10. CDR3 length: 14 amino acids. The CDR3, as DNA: TGTGCCAGCAGTGAGGCTAGCGGTACTCAGGCCCAGTACTTC. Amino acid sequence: CASSEASGTQAQYF.

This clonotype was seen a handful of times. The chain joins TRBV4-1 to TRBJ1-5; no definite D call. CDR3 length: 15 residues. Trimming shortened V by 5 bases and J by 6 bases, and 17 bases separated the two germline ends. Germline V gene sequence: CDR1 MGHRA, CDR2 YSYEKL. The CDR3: CASSARERSGQPQHF. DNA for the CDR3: TGCGCCAGCAGCGCCCGGGAGCGTAGCGGTCAGCCCCAGCATTTT.

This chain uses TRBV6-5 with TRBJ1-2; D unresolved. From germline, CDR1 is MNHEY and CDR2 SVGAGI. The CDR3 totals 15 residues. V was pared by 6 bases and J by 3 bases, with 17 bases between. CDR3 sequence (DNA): TGTGCCAGCAGCCGCGGGCCAGCCGGGGACTATGGCTACACCTTC. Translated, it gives CASSRGPAGDYGYTF.